One T cell receptor (beta chain) is described in this entry. V was cut by 4 bases and J by 5 bases, with 14 bases left in between. Germline assignment: CDR1 LGHDT and CDR2 YNNKEL (reference sequence). The CDR3 covers 14 residues. Profiled with immunoSEQ multiplex PCR; TCRdb holds only in-frame clones, not every one. The table records tens of thousands of clones, approximately 88% of them present only once. This sample is drawn from a study of PD-1 and CTLA-4 blockade in melanoma. Sequencing was performed on CD8+ T cells from peripheral blood, taken before anti-PD-1 treatment. The clonotype was recovered from a human donor with melanoma. The chain recombines TRBV3-1 (or the pseudogene TRBV3-2) with TRBJ1-2; D is unclear. This CDR3 is CASSLNVMGYGYTF. The CDR3 coding sequence is TGTGCCAGCAGCCTGAATGTCATGGGGTATGGCTACACCTTC.